The 5 T cell receptor beta chains below all came from one sample that was sequenced in a study of T cell repertoires in aging, cancer and after chemotherapy. TCR beta rearrangements were amplified from peripheral blood genomic DNA. A mixed TRB-A/B primer pool amplified rearranged TRB by multiplex touch-down PCR. TCRdb reanalysed the multiplex PCR reads using MiXCR and keeps one entry per CDR3 protein. The data contain 8,500 to 9,500 distinct CDR3 sequences, 20% to 30% of them singletons. Source material: blood. The receptors were sampled from a human donor with a blood cancer. The donor label of this sample is uncertain.

This clonotype showed up just a few times. The chain couples TRBV5-1 to TRBJ2-7, with D perhaps being TRBD1 or TRBD2 (5 bases each). V was trimmed by 0 bases and J by 6 bases, leaving 13 bases between them. The CDR3 is made up of 14 amino acids. Germline CDR1 SGHRS, CDR2 YFSETQ. The CDR3 DNA sequence: TGCGCCAGCAGCTTGGGTGGGGGAGCCGGCGAGCAGTACTTC. Encoded protein: CASSLGGGAGEQYF.

In its sample, this clonotype was seen many times. This chain uses TRBV13 with TRBJ2-7; maybe TRBD2 (5 bases). V was clipped by 3 bases and J by 5 bases, with 20 bases between them. Germline lookup yields CDR1 PRHDT and CDR2 FYEKMQ (reference sequence). The CDR3 runs to 16 residues. As DNA, the CDR3 is TGTGCCAGCAGCTTCTCCGTCGGAGAGGGTATGGACGAGCAGTACTTC. This translates into CASSFSVGEGMDEQYF.

This clonotype was recorded many times. The chain carries TRBV30 and TRBJ1-4, with 9 positions matching TRBD1. The CDR3 has 18 residues. V was clipped by 3 bases and J by 8 bases; unmatched bases: 19. CDR1 GTSNPN and CDR2 SVGIG come from the germline V gene (reference sequence). The CDR3 loop reads CAWSLVGKQGASREKLFF. The CDR3 bases are TGTGCCTGGAGCCTAGTAGGAAAACAGGGGGCTTCGAGGGAAAAACTGTTTTTT.

As concerns this clonotype: At one boundary the junction diverges from the germline segment, which might be a read error. The chain carries TRBV30 and TRBJ1-6, with D unclear. The CDR3 runs to 13 residues. Germline CDR1 and CDR2: GTSNPN and SVGIG (reference sequence). DNA for the CDR3: TGTGCCTGGAGTGTATCGGGTAATCCACCCCCCCACTTT. It codes for CAWSVSGNPPPHF.

This chain connects TRBV20-1 to TRBJ2-1; D gene ambiguous. V was trimmed by 4 bases and J by 13 bases, leaving 11 bases between them. The CDR3 consists of 10 residues. Per the germline V gene, CDR1 is DFQATT and CDR2 is SNEGSKA (reference sequence). In DNA, the CDR3 is TGCAGTGCTACCTCAACAAAACAGTTCTTC. It yields the protein CSATSTKQFF.